This section outlines one T cell receptor (beta chain) sequence together with its context. As originally analysed: How many nucleated cells were present was estimated from reference gene primer amplification. Only in-frame clones appear in the TCRdb table, and some are missing; sequencing was by immunoSEQ multiplex PCR. The DNA gave D and trimming, while V, J and clone size come from that table. The table records roughly 140,000 clones, just under 85% of them present only once. This entry is derived from a study of blood T cell repertoires in COVID-19. About the research overall: The samples span acute and convalescent COVID-19 from the United States, Italy and Spain. Sample material is recorded as cDNA or gDNA derived from T cells, B-cell-depleted T cells, or PBMCs.

The CDR3 runs 16 residues. The germline gives CDR1 LGHNA, CDR2 YNFKEQ. The ends were cut back, 1 base at V and 7 bases at J, with 16 bases in the middle. The V call is TRBV4-2, the J call TRBJ1-4, with D unresolved. This clonotype originated in a woman aged 40 to 50 with active or convalescent COVID-19. The sample was peripheral blood. Here the CDR3 DNA reads TGTGCCAGCAGCCAAGTTGCGGTCAGAGAAGGTGAAAAACTGTTTTTT. Amino acid sequence: CASSQVAVREGEKLFF.